The 20 T cell receptor beta chains below all came from one sample that was sequenced in a study of blood T cell repertoires in COVID-19. Method: immunoSEQ multiplex PCR; TCRdb's copy keeps in-frame clones and lacks some. The sample records 360,000 or so clones, about 90% being singletons. Material: PBMCs or T cells enriched from blood (not recorded which). The receptor source for this set is a woman aged 25 to 39 who had recovered from COVID-19.

On this clone itself: This sample also contains other DNA sequences that code for the same CDR3. This chain connects TRBV28 to TRBJ2-3; D is possibly TRBD2 (6 bases). The CDR3 length is 15 residues. Trimming took off 2 bases at V and 1 base at J, with 10 bases between the two ends. From germline, CDR1 is MDHEN and CDR2 SYDVKM. This CDR3 reads CASSLGGEGTDTQYF. CDR3 DNA: TGTGCCAGCAGTTTAGGCGGGGAAGGCACAGATACGCAGTATTTT.

J is TRBJ2-3 and V is TRBV7-2; 8 bases line up with TRBD2. CDR3 length: 17 residues. CDR1 and CDR2 (germline): SGHTA, FQGNSA. V shed 4 bases and J 2 bases; nucleotides not matched to a gene: 11. CDR3: CASSSPIAGRYTDTQYF. The CDR3 nucleotides are TGTGCCAGCAGCTCCCCCATAGCGGGGCGATACACAGATACGCAGTATTTT.

This chain links TRBV2 with TRBJ1-1; possible D gene TRBD1, 5 bases. The CDR3 length is 12 residues. The V end was cut by 6 bases, the J end by 5 bases, with 10 bases between. Germline CDR1 is SNHLY and CDR2 is FYNNEI. This chain's CDR3 is CASRVDMTEAFF. CDR3 coding DNA: TGTGCCAGCAGGGTGGACATGACTGAAGCTTTCTTT. The full variable domain, its missing parts supplied by reference TRBV2 and TRBJ1-1, is EPEVTQTPSHQVTQMGQEVILRCVPISNHLYFYWYRQILGQKVEFLVSFYNNEISEKSEIFDDQFSVERPDGSNFTLKIRSTKLEDSAMYFCASRVDMTEAFFGQGTRLTVV.

The V and J genes are TRBV10-1 and TRBJ2-1; a possible D gene is TRBD1 (8 bases). V was trimmed by 3 bases and J by 7 bases, leaving 16 bases between them. Germline CDR1 reads WNHNN; CDR2 reads SYGVQD (reference sequence). The CDR3 totals 15 residues. The DNA for the CDR3 is TGCGCCAGCAGTGAAGGACAGGGAGGGTTGAATGAGCAGTTCTTC. It specifies CASSEGQGGLNEQFF.

The gene calls are TRBV2 and TRBJ2-1; 12 nucleotides agree with TRBD2. Trimming cost V 8 bases and J 0 bases; bases outside gene matches: 8. Germline-derived CDR1 and CDR2 are SNHLY and FYNNEI. The CDR3 has 17 residues. CDR3 nucleotide sequence: TGTGCCAGCCCTACTAGCGGGGGGCTCAGCTCCTACAATGAGCAGTTCTTC. Residues: CASPTSGGLSSYNEQFF.

In nucleotides, the CDR3 is TGTGCCACCAGCAGAGATCGGAGCGGATCATACGAGCAGTACTTC. Translated, it gives CATSRDRSGSYEQYF. The chain combines TRBV15 with TRBJ2-7; a possible D gene is TRBD2 (5 bases). The CDR3 covers 15 residues. Trimming took off 0 bases at V and 4 bases at J, with 13 bases between the two ends. The germline gives CDR1 LNHNV, CDR2 YYDKDF (reference sequence).

This clone was found a few times. V is TRBV5-1 and J is TRBJ2-2, with 7 bases that match TRBD2. Germline-derived CDR1 and CDR2 are SGHRS and YFSETQ. The V gene end was trimmed by 3 bases and the J gene end by 0 bases; junction bases not matched to a gene: 8. The CDR3 runs to 17 residues. The CDR3 loop reads CASSSGPSGSNTGELFF. The CDR3 DNA reads as TGCGCCAGCAGCTCAGGACCTAGCGGCTCGAACACCGGGGAGCTGTTTTTT.

The chain recombines TRBV6-5 with TRBJ1-6; 7 positions agree with TRBD1. The germline V gene has CDR1 MNHEY and CDR2 SVGAGI. This CDR3 comprises 15 residues. V was pared by 7 bases and J by 5 bases, with 8 bases of the junction left unmatched. The CDR3 spells CASTVPGTDNSPLHF. DNA of the CDR3: TGTGCCAGCACAGTACCCGGGACAGATAATTCACCCCTCCACTTT.

This clone was found once. This chain uses TRBV27 with TRBJ1-5; D remains ambiguous. V shed 7 bases and J shed 2 bases, with 12 bases lying between them. The CDR3 sequence is 14 residues long. Germline CDR1 and CDR2: MNHEY and SMNVEV (reference sequence). The CDR3 nucleotides are TGTGCCAGCACTACCTTTCGGGGCAATCAGCCCCAGCATTTT. The encoded protein is CASTTFRGNQPQHF.

This chain connects TRBV12-3 or TRBV12-4 to TRBJ2-7, with 7 bases matching TRBD2. The CDR3 has 13 residues. J lost 5 bases, V lost 3 bases, and 4 bases had no gene match. CDR3 sequence reads: CASSFWGRDEQYF. The CDR3 DNA sequence: TGTGCCAGCAGTTTTTGGGGGAGGGACGAGCAGTACTTC.

The chain combines TRBV2 with TRBJ1-3, with a possible D match to TRBD1 (5 bases). Trimming took off 3 bases at V and 2 bases at J, with 11 bases between the two ends. CDR3 size: 15 residues. The germline gives CDR1 SNHLY, CDR2 FYNNEI. The CDR3 sequence: CASSDGAGAGNTIYF. CDR3 DNA sequence: TGTGCCAGCAGTGATGGGGCCGGTGCTGGAAACACCATATATTTT.

This clone was picked up a small number of times. This chain links TRBV5-1 with TRBJ1-6, with 9 bases identical to TRBD1. The length of the CDR3 is 14 residues. CDR1 is SGHRS, CDR2 YFSETQ, per germline. The J segment lost 9 bases and the V segment lost 4 bases, leaving 5 bases of the junction unmatched. The CDR3 DNA is TGCGCCAGCAGCCCCGGGACAGGGCTTTCACCCCTCCACTTT. Protein sequence: CASSPGTGLSPLHF.

The rearrangement joins TRBV5-1 to TRBJ1-6, with D possibly matching TRBD1 (6 bases). Per germline, CDR1 SGHRS and CDR2 YFSETQ. This CDR3 is built from 16 residues. V was clipped by 4 bases and J by 0 bases, with 11 bases between them. The CDR3 DNA sequence: TGCGCCAGCAGCATCACAGGGAGCTCCTATAATTCACCCCTCCACTTT. Its translation is CASSITGSSYNSPLHF.

V usage is TRBV28 and J usage is TRBJ1-1, with D perhaps matching TRBD1 (5 bases). The length of the CDR3 is 14 residues. Between the trimmed V and J ends, which lost 2 bases and 6 bases, there was a span of 13 bases. Germline-derived CDR1 and CDR2 are MDHEN and SYDVKM. The CDR3 bases are TGTGCCAGCAGTTTACCAGGGTCCTGGCCTGAAGCTTTCTTT. It codes for CASSLPGSWPEAFF.

V gene TRBV2 combines with J gene TRBJ2-7; D is possibly TRBD1 (5 bases). Trimming stripped 4 bases from V and 1 base from J, with 17 bases between. Germline V gene lookup returns CDR1 SNHLY and CDR2 FYNNEI. The CDR3 extends over 16 amino acids. As DNA, the CDR3 is TGTGCCAGCAGTGGGTCCCTGGGGCCACGGTCCTACGAGCAGTACTTC. Its protein product is CASSGSLGPRSYEQYF.

This clone turned up a few times. The rearrangement links TRBV24-1 to TRBJ2-7; 11 bases line up with TRBD2. Germline trimming cut 5 bases from V and 2 bases from J; bases unmatched to any gene: 16. Per germline, CDR1 KGHDR and CDR2 SFDVKD. This CDR3 is 19 amino acids long. The CDR3 here is CATSASPGLAETYTYEQYF. In DNA form, the CDR3 reads TGTGCCACCAGTGCGTCACCGGGACTAGCGGAGACTTATACCTACGAGCAGTACTTC.

The chain employs TRBV27 and TRBJ2-2; 8 nucleotides match TRBD2. The CDR3 has 15 amino acids. CDR1 MNHEY and CDR2 SMNVEV come from the germline V gene (reference sequence). V gave up 8 bases and J gave up 3 bases; unmatched junction bases: 8. CDR3 nucleotides: TGTGCCAGCGGGCGACTAGCGTTAGACACCGGGGAGCTGTTTTTT. Translating it yields CASGRLALDTGELFF.

V usage is TRBV11-3 and J usage is TRBJ2-5; a weak D match, TRBD2 (5 bases). Trimming took off 1 base at V and 5 bases at J, with 11 bases between the two ends. Looked up from germline, CDR1 is SGHNT and CDR2 is YENEEA. This CDR3 contains 14 residues. The CDR3 DNA sequence: TGTGCCAGCAGCTTAGCCCGGGATGAGGAGACCCAGTACTTC. Its protein product is CASSLARDEETQYF.

V usage is TRBV28 and J usage is TRBJ2-6; 7 bases match TRBD1. V shed 2 bases and J 2 bases; nucleotides not matched to a gene: 3. Germline values: CDR1 MDHEN, CDR2 SYDVKM. The CDR3 has 16 amino acids. The DNA of the CDR3 is TGTGCCAGCAGTTTACTCACAGGGGCTGGGGCCAACGTCCTGACTTTC. Translation: CASSLLTGAGANVLTF.

V is TRBV5-1 and J is TRBJ2-7; 8 bases align to TRBD2. Germline-derived CDR1 and CDR2 are SGHRS and YFSETQ. This CDR3 has 14 amino acids. Trimming took 5 bases from V and 3 from J; bases not matched to a gene: 7. CDR3 nucleotide sequence: TGCGCCAGCAGGTTCGCAGCGGGGGACTACGAGCAGTACTTC. As protein: CASRFAAGDYEQYF.